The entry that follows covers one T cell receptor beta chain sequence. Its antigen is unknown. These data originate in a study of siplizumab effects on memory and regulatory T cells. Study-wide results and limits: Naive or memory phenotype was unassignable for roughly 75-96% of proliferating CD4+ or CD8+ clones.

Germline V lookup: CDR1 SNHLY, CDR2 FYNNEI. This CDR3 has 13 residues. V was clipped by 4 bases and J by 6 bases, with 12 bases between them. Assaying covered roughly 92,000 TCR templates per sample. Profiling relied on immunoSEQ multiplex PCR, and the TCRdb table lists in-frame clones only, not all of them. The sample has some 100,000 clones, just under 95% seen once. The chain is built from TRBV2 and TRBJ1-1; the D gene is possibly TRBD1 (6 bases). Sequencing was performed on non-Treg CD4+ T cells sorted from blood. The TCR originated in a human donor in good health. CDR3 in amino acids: CASSGNRESEAFF. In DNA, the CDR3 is TGTGCCAGCAGTGGAAACAGGGAGTCTGAAGCTTTCTTT.